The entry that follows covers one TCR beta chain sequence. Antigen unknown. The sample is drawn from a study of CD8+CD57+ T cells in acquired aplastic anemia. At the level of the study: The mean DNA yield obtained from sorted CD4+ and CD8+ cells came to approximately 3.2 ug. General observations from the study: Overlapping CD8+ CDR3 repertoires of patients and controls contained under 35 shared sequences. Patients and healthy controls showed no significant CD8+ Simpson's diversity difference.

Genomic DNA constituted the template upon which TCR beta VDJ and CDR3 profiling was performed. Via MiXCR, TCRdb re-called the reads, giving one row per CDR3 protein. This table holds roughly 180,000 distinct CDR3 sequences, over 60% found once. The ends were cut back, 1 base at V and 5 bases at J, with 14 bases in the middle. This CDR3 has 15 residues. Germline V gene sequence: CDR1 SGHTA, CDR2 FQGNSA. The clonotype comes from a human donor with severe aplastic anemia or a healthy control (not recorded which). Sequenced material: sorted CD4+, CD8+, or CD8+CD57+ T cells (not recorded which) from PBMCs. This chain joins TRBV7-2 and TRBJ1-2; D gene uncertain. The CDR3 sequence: CASSLDGRTTYGYTF. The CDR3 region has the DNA TGTGCCAGCAGCTTAGATGGACGGACCACTTATGGCTACACCTTC. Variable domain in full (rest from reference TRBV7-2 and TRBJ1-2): GAGVSQSPSNKVTEKGKDVELRCDPISGHTALYWYRQSLGQGLEFLIYFQGNSAPDKSGLPSDRFSAERTGGSVSTLTIQRTQQEDSAVYLCASSLDGRTTYGYTFGSGTRLTVV.